This T cell receptor (beta chain) is from a study of cytomegalovirus exposure and HLA in healthy donors. Trimming stripped 1 base from V and 6 bases from J, with 13 bases between. The CDR3 length is 14 residues. CDR1 is SGHNT and CDR2 is YYREEE in the germline V gene (reference sequence). Primers included in the PCR were 60 Vbeta and 13 Jbeta primers. Clones were read by immunoSEQ multiplex PCR, and TCRdb kept only the in-frame ones, dropping some. Its listing shows 40,000 to 45,000 clones. V is TRBV5-4 and J is TRBJ1-1, with a tentative D call TRBD1 (6 bases). The receptor was isolated from a young man in good health and CMV-seronegative. The sequencing input was PBMCs. The CDR3 is CASSLNQQGPEAFF. CDR3 nucleotide sequence: TGTGCCAGCAGCTTGAACCAGCAGGGGCCTGAAGCTTTCTTT.